These T cell receptor beta chains were read from a single sample in a study of T cell changes during pregnancy in multiple sclerosis. Profiled with immunoSEQ multiplex PCR; TCRdb holds only in-frame clones, not every one. The data show under 65,000 clones, just under 95% seen once. Sequenced material: peripheral blood, taken in the second trimester of pregnancy. The receptors originated from a female donor with multiple sclerosis, enrolled in a pregnancy study. The CDR3 runs from the conserved cysteine through the conserved F or W. The order of the fields is D gene, V gene, clone size, J gene, CDR3 protein, CDR3 DNA. The D gene is left open where the match is weak. Not every row has a clone size; where given, it reads once, few, many or a size class.

.	TRBV30	.	TRBJ2-1	CAWSPPTSYDEQFF	TGTGCCTGGAGTCCCCCGACTAGTTACGATGAGCAGTTCTTC
TRBD1	TRBV28	.	TRBJ1-2	CASSLGQGKWSGAYGYTF	TGTGCCAGCAGTCTAGGACAGGGTAAATGGAGCGGGGCCTATGGCTACACCTTC
.	TRBV28	.	TRBJ2-3	CASRTSDTQYF	TGTGCCAGCAGGACATCCGATACGCAGTATTTT
TRBD2	TRBV7-9	once	TRBJ2-1	CASSLASGRMNEQFF	TGTGCCAGCAGCTTAGCTAGCGGGAGAATGAATGAGCAGTTCTTC
.	TRBV6-5	.	TRBJ2-2	CASSDGRDTGELFF	TGTGCCAGCTCTGACGGTCGGGACACCGGGGAGCTGTTTTTT
.	TRBV27	.	TRBJ1-4	CASSSYFEGNEKLFF	TGTGCCAGCAGTTCCTATTTTGAGGGTAATGAAAAACTGTTTTTT
TRBD1	TRBV7-9	.	TRBJ1-2	CASSLPQGQELYGYTF	TGTGCCAGCAGCTTACCCCAAGGACAGGAACTCTATGGCTACACCTTC
.	TRBV4-3	.	TRBJ2-5	CASSQGFQETQYF	TGCGCCAGCAGCCAGGGCTTCCAAGAGACCCAGTACTTC
.	TRBV10-3	.	TRBJ1-1	CAISESRSGHTEAFF	TGTGCCATCAGTGAGTCGCGGTCAGGGCACACTGAAGCTTTCTTT
.	TRBV28	.	TRBJ1-1	CASSQDFYTEAFF	TGTGCCAGCAGTCAGGACTTCTACACTGAAGCTTTCTTT
TRBD2	TRBV10-3	.	TRBJ2-7	CATGTSGSRVSYEQYF	TGTGCCACTGGGACTAGCGGGTCTAGGGTCTCCTACGAGCAGTACTTC
.	TRBV27	once	TRBJ1-1	CASSLSMNTEAFF	TGTGCCAGCAGTTTATCCATGAACACTGAAGCTTTCTTT
.	TRBV4-3	.	TRBJ1-4	CASSQEGQGNEKLFF	TGCGCCAGCAGCCAAGAAGGTCAGGGAAATGAAAAACTGTTTTTT
TRBD1	TRBV6-5	.	TRBJ1-2	CASSRDRDRGYTF	TGTGCCAGCAGCCGGGACAGGGATCGCGGCTACACCTTC
TRBD2	TRBV18	few	TRBJ2-2	CASSSGESNTGELFF	TGTGCCAGCTCTAGCGGGGAAAGTAACACCGGGGAGCTGTTTTTT
.	TRBV6-5	once	TRBJ1-3	CASRRDFFSGNTIYF	TGTGCCAGCAGAAGGGACTTCTTCTCTGGAAACACCATATATTTT
TRBD1	TRBV25-1	.	TRBJ2-6	CASSPDRGGANVLTF	TGTGCCAGCAGCCCCGACAGGGGAGGGGCCAACGTCCTGACTTTC
.	TRBV5-4	few	TRBJ2-2	CASSLAQNTGELFF	TGTGCCAGCAGCTTGGCACAGAACACCGGGGAGCTGTTTTTT
TRBD2	TRBV19	.	TRBJ2-4	CASSIDETSGSPAKNIQYF	TGTGCCAGTAGTATAGACGAGACTAGCGGGAGCCCAGCCAAAAACATTCAGTACTTC
TRBD1	TRBV11-3	.	TRBJ2-2	CASSLKTGWLFF	TGTGCCAGCAGCTTAAAGACAGGGTGGCTGTTTTTT